The rows below give T cell receptor beta chains drawn from one sample of a study of blood T cell repertoires in COVID-19. Clones were sequenced by immunoSEQ multiplex PCR, and TCRdb holds only the in-frame ones, with some missing. Seen here are roughly 75,000 clones, 80% observed once, and the top ten hold 9.5% to 15%. The sample taken for sequencing was peripheral blood. The receptors come from a man aged 45 to 65 with COVID-19, enrolled during active disease. Both conserved end residues are part of each CDR3. Each record gives: V gene, D gene, J gene, clone size, CDR3 protein, CDR3 DNA. D genes are given only for firm matches. Size is omitted from some rows. Given values are once, few, many or a class for expanded clones.

V: TRBV4-3
D: .
J: TRBJ2-3
size: .
CDR3: CASSPRRPPNTDTQYF
DNA: TGCGCCAGCAGCCCCAGGAGGCCCCCCAACACAGATACGCAGTATTTT

V: TRBV2
D: .
J: TRBJ2-3
size: .
CDR3: CASSEGGLTDTQYF
DNA: TGTGCCAGCAGTGAAGGGGGGCTCACAGATACGCAGTATTTT

V: TRBV9
D: .
J: TRBJ2-3
size: medium-sized
CDR3: CASSYTDTQYF
DNA: TGTGCCAGCAGCTACACAGATACGCAGTATTTT

V: TRBV7-6
D: .
J: TRBJ2-3
size: once
CDR3: CASSLRLALGTDTQYF
DNA: TGTGCCAGCAGCTTAAGACTGGCGCTTGGCACAGATACGCAGTATTTT

V: TRBV7-9
D: .
J: TRBJ2-1
size: once
CDR3: CASSLAAYNEQFF
DNA: TGTGCCAGCAGCTTGGCGGCCTACAATGAGCAGTTCTTC

V: TRBV7-9
D: TRBD2
J: TRBJ2-1
size: .
CDR3: CASSQSGAGGPSSYNEQFF
DNA: TGTGCCAGCAGCCAGTCCGGGGCGGGAGGCCCGAGCTCCTACAATGAGCAGTTCTTC

V: TRBV27
D: TRBD1
J: TRBJ1-2
size: .
CDR3: CASTLLGTGDRYGYTF
DNA: TGTGCCAGCACTTTGCTCGGGACAGGGGACCGCTATGGCTACACCTTC

V: TRBV7-2
D: .
J: TRBJ2-3
size: .
CDR3: CASSVRQANTDTQYF
DNA: TGTGCCAGCAGCGTGAGACAGGCCAACACAGATACGCAGTATTTT

V: TRBV19
D: .
J: TRBJ2-2
size: .
CDR3: CASSISSGGDTGELFF
DNA: TGTGCCAGTAGTATATCCTCCGGGGGAGACACCGGGGAGCTGTTTTTT

V: TRBV19
D: TRBD2
J: TRBJ2-7
size: .
CDR3: CASRDSSGSYEQYF
DNA: TGTGCCAGTAGGGACTCTAGCGGGAGTTACGAGCAGTACTTC

V: TRBV15
D: .
J: TRBJ2-4
size: .
CDR3: CATSRDRGLRYF
DNA: TGTGCCACCAGCAGAGATCGGGGTTTGCGGTACTTC

V: TRBV21-1
D: .
J: TRBJ2-2
size: .
CDR3: CASSKTIKRGAVF
DNA: TGTGCCAGCAGCAAAACCATAAAGCGAGGAGCTGTTTTT

V: TRBV5-5
D: .
J: TRBJ1-1
size: .
CDR3: CASSLVGRTNTEAFF
DNA: TGTGCCAGCAGCTTGGTGGGGCGGACGAACACTGAAGCTTTCTTT

V: TRBV4-1
D: TRBD2
J: TRBJ2-1
size: .
CDR3: CASSQPFASGRYNEQFF
DNA: TGCGCCAGCAGCCAACCCTTCGCTAGCGGACGGTACAATGAGCAGTTCTTC

V: TRBV28
D: .
J: TRBJ2-5
size: .
CDR3: CASQQETQYF
DNA: TGTGCCAGCCAACAAGAGACCCAGTACTTC

V: TRBV4-3
D: .
J: TRBJ1-5
size: .
CDR3: CASSQDWGGGQPQHF
DNA: TGCGCCAGCAGCCAAGATTGGGGGGGCGGGCAGCCCCAGCATTTT

V: TRBV7-3
D: .
J: TRBJ1-1
size: .
CDR3: CASSFNGAPEAEAFF
DNA: TGTGCCAGCAGCTTCAACGGAGCGCCTGAGGCTGAAGCTTTCTTT

V: TRBV2
D: TRBD1
J: TRBJ1-1
size: few
CDR3: CASSPDRGPTEAFF
DNA: TGTGCCAGCAGCCCGGACAGGGGACCCACTGAAGCTTTCTTT

V: TRBV6-2/TRBV6-3
D: .
J: TRBJ2-7
size: .
CDR3: CASSYSQVPTYEQYF
DNA: TGTGCCAGCAGTTACTCACAAGTCCCAACCTACGAGCAGTACTTC

V: TRBV12-3/TRBV12-4
D: .
J: TRBJ2-7
size: few
CDR3: CASCRTGYEQYF
DNA: TGTGCCAGCTGTCGGACGGGATACGAGCAGTACTTC

V: TRBV11-2
D: .
J: TRBJ2-7
size: .
CDR3: CASSSVRSGEQYF
DNA: TGTGCCAGCAGCTCGGTGCGCTCGGGCGAGCAGTACTTC

V: TRBV10-3
D: TRBD2
J: TRBJ2-6
size: .
CDR3: CAISEGGGISGANVLTF
DNA: TGTGCCATCAGTGAGGGGGGAGGGATCTCTGGGGCCAACGTCCTGACTTTC

V: TRBV2
D: .
J: TRBJ1-5
size: .
CDR3: CASSATAYSNQPQHF
DNA: TGTGCCAGCAGTGCGACAGCTTATAGCAATCAGCCCCAGCATTTT

V: TRBV2
D: TRBD2
J: TRBJ2-7
size: .
CDR3: CASTAQGQQRTSGRYEQYF
DNA: TGTGCCAGCACCGCCCAGGGACAGCAGAGGACTAGCGGGAGGTACGAGCAGTACTTC

V: TRBV27
D: .
J: TRBJ1-6
size: once
CDR3: CACSPWGGNSPLHF
DNA: TGTGCCTGCTCCCCGTGGGGGGGTAATTCACCCCTCCACTTT

V: TRBV4-1
D: .
J: TRBJ1-1
size: .
CDR3: CASSQDLITRESFKAFF
DNA: TGCGCCAGCAGCCAAGACTTAATCACGCGGGAGAGCTTCAAAGCTTTCTTT

V: TRBV5-1
D: .
J: TRBJ2-5
size: .
CDR3: CASSLAGGYQETQYF
DNA: TGCGCCAGCAGCTTGGCGGGGGGCTACCAAGAGACCCAGTACTTC